This passage covers 10 T cell receptor beta chains from one sample sequenced in a study of identical twins. TCRdb reanalysed the 5' RACE reads using MiXCR and keeps one entry per CDR3 protein. The table lists around 220,000 distinct CDR3 sequences, under 12% of them singletons. Sequenced material: memory T cells sorted from blood. The source of these receptors is a man aged 50-60 years in good health.

This clonotype was recorded at least ten times. The DNA for the CDR3 is TGTGCCAGCAGTTATTATGGGTATAGCAATCAGCCCCAGCATTTT. Translating gives CASSYYGYSNQPQHF. The chain couples TRBV6-2 or TRBV6-3 to TRBJ1-5; D not certain. Germline V gene data show CDR1 as MNHEY and CDR2 as SVGEGT. V lost 3 bases and J 0 bases, leaving 9 bases between the germline ends. The CDR3 spans 15 residues.

V usage is TRBV20-1 and J usage is TRBJ2-1; perhaps TRBD2 as D (6 bases). V dropped 0 bases and J dropped 8 bases, with 14 bases sitting between them. The length of the CDR3 is 14 residues. CDR1 is DFQATT and CDR2 is SNEGSKA in the germline V gene (reference sequence). The CDR3 here is CSARDPFSGHEQFF. CDR3 DNA: TGCAGTGCTAGAGATCCTTTTAGCGGCCATGAGCAGTTCTTC.

Comments on this clonotype: A much larger clone sits a single nucleotide away, making a read error possible. This chain's CDR3 is CASSAPGAAVRTESFF. CDR3 nucleotides: TGTGCCAGCAGCGCGCCAGGGGCCGCGGTCCGCACTGAATCTTTCTTT. This chain uses TRBV7-9 with TRBJ1-1; D possibly corresponds to TRBD1 (6 bases). From germline, CDR1 is SEHNR and CDR2 FQNEAQ (reference sequence). The CDR3 has 16 residues.

The V and J genes are TRBV10-3 and TRBJ1-2, with a possible D match to TRBD1 (5 bases). CDR3 length equals 14 residues. V lost 5 bases and J 8 bases, leaving 18 bases between the germline ends. Per the germline V gene, CDR1 is ENHRY and CDR2 is SYGVKD. CDR3 amino acids: CAISTLGDAGGYTF. The CDR3 bases are TGTGCCATCAGTACCCTCGGGGACGCGGGCGGCTACACCTTC.

The chain couples TRBV2 to TRBJ2-5, with TRBD2 identical over 12 bases. Germline V gene data show CDR1 as SNHLY and CDR2 as FYNNEI. This CDR3 comprises 16 residues. J lost 7 bases, V lost 6 bases, and 12 bases had no gene match. This chain's CDR3 is CASSSGLAGRGGTQYF. DNA for the CDR3: TGTGCCAGCAGCTCGGGACTAGCGGGTCGAGGTGGGACCCAGTACTTC.

A few counts support this clonotype. V is TRBV20-1 and J is TRBJ1-2; 11 positions match TRBD1. Germline V gene data show CDR1 as DFQATT and CDR2 as SNEGSKA (reference sequence). The V segment lost 0 bases and the J segment 2 bases; nucleotides outside the gene matches: 14. CDR3 size: 19 residues. The DNA of the CDR3 is TGCAGTGCTAGAGACGGACGAGACCGGGACAGGGGGTGGAACTATGGCTACACCTTC. Translating gives CSARDGRDRDRGWNYGYTF.

The J gene is TRBJ2-3, the V gene TRBV30, with D maybe TRBD2 (6 bases). Germline CDR1 reads GTSNPN; CDR2 reads SVGIG (reference sequence). The CDR3 length is 13 residues. V shed 4 bases and J shed 8 bases, with 16 bases lying between them. CDR3 loop: CAWTVGGFVTQYF. In DNA, the CDR3 is TGTGCCTGGACCGTAGGAGGGTTTGTTACGCAGTATTTT.

The chain recombines TRBV6-5 with TRBJ1-1; maybe TRBD1 (6 bases). CDR1 is MNHEY, CDR2 SVGAGI, per germline. Trimming removed 2 bases from V and 1 base from J, with 8 bases in between. CDR3 size: 14 residues. CDR3 DNA sequence: TGTGCCAGCAGTTACCAGGGACAGAACACTGAAGCTTTCTTT. Translated: CASSYQGQNTEAFF.

At least ten counts were recorded for this clonotype. The rearrangement links TRBV29-1 to TRBJ2-4; unclear D gene. Germline V gives CDR1 SQVTM, CDR2 ANQGSEA. CDR3 length equals 13 residues. Trimming took 1 base from V and 2 from J, leaving 6 bases between them. The DNA of the CDR3 is TGCAGCGTTGAAGGAAATACCAAAAACATTCAGTACTTC. As protein: CSVEGNTKNIQYF.

This clonotype was recorded a few times. The rearrangement uses TRBV7-3 and TRBJ2-2; weak D call: TRBD2 (5 bases). Trimming removed 0 bases at V and 4 bases at J, with 15 bases between. Per germline, CDR1 SGHTA and CDR2 FQGTGA. This CDR3 is built from 17 residues. CDR3 amino acids: CASSLTAISRGTGELFF. The CDR3, as DNA: TGTGCCAGCAGCTTAACGGCGATTTCCCGGGGCACCGGGGAGCTGTTTTTT. Filled out from reference TRBV7-3 and TRBJ2-2, the complete variable domain reads GAGVSQTPSNKVTEKGKYVELRCDPISGHTALYWYRQSLGQGPEFLIYFQGTGAADDSGLPNDRFFAVRPEGSVSTLKIQRTERGDSAVYLCASSLTAISRGTGELFFGEGSRLTVL.